The T cell receptor (beta chain) under discussion was sequenced for a study of cytomegalovirus exposure and HLA in healthy donors (dated by TCRdb to about 2017). General notes on the study: An earlier analysis of 587 of the donors reported about 250 Gb of sequence data and around 110 million unique TCR beta sequences from 150 million to 200 million T cells. Every repertoire in the discovery cohort had been generated on one and the same sequencing platform. The study used immunosequencing to profile the T cell repertoires of around 600 subjects and linked those repertoires to cytomegalovirus serostatus. The aim of the study was to test whether cataloging public T cell receptors could identify signatures of past pathogen exposure. Typing coverage differed by locus: A, B, C, DRB1 and DQB1 were typed in about 620-630 donors, DQA1 in roughly 500, DPA1 in roughly 590, and DPB1 in 472. To study patterns of TCR occurrence, a later analysis re-analyzed previously published TCR beta repertoires from more than 550 donors and added high-resolution HLA genotyping. The study combined high-throughput TCR immunosequencing, statistical association of individual TCRs with disease status, and machine learning to predict cytomegalovirus infection status. An earlier analysis of fewer than 700 of the donors applied high-throughput TCR beta sequencing to assess whether each TCR beta V gene segment acted as functional or pseudogenic. Genome-wide SNP genotypes for about three fifths of the roughly 700 donors were used in a later genetic analysis, which treated that subset as a discovery cohort. Of the approximately 400 genotyped donors, 70% to 90% were placed in the genetic ancestry cluster associated with self-reported Caucasian donors. Donor age, sex, ethnicity and CMV serostatus were collected together with the repertoire data. A separate validation cohort of roughly 120 different subjects was used in addition to the 666-subject first cohort. An early release covering 550 to 700 HLA-typed donors comprised about 310 gigabases of sequencing data and 65 million to 100 million unique TCR sequences. About five DR-DQ haplotypes were treated as single units for association and clustering because of strong linkage in the cohort. HLA typing covered class I and class II loci at four-digit resolution. In the later analysis, no new phenotypic data were used to find candidate immune exposures; instead, reliance was placed on TCR beta sequences and their occurrence across donors. Among around 400 genotyped donors of the cohort, an average of about 240,000 unique TCR beta nucleotide sequences were sequenced per donor, around 20% of them non-productive. General findings and caveats noted by the study authors: In vitro tests confirmed that a few of the cytomegalovirus-associated TCR beta chains recognize cytomegalovirus antigens. Most TCR sequences were observed very rarely across donors, whereas some public TCRs were present in many individuals. A later genetic analysis reported fewer N-insertions in productive TCRs among donors in an Asian-associated ancestry cluster than the roughly 620-donor mean. Compared with equally common non-associated chains, HLA-associated TCR beta chains in a later analysis were more clonally expanded and had lower generation probabilities. The presence/absence analyses assumed that sequencing depth was roughly uniform across donors, and that assumption may not be true. For the cohort, immune exposure information was limited to CMV serostatus. V-gene and J-gene trimming of TCR beta chains was associated with a missense DCLRE1C variant in a later genetic analysis, and the association was replicated in an independent cohort. In a later analysis, TCR association rates were found to vary across HLA loci, with the most associated TCRs seen for DRB1 alleles and the fewest for HLA-C alleles. Approximately 16 rarely observed V segments, including chromosome 9 orphons, were excluded from the earlier analysis of several hundred of the donors because counts were too low. Because HLA typing was missing for some donors at each locus, association tests included only the typed subset. A later analysis associated about 17,000 TCR beta sequences with specific HLA alleles at a false discovery rate of 0.05. According to a later analysis, most CMV-associated TCR beta chains appeared to be HLA-restricted, and the HLA associations seemed to be driven largely by CMV exposure. Assigning TCR associations to individual alleles was difficult when HLA alleles, especially DR and DQ, strongly co-occurred. The study listed 150 to 200 TCR beta chains as associated with cytomegalovirus. The cohort was sequenced for TCR beta chains only, and without alpha or paired-chain data the features that could be detected were limited. A cluster of highly shared sequence variants was judged likely to be a technical artifact of the sequencing pipeline. Correlated functional status among segregating V segments might reflect linkage disequilibrium, but an unknown experimental factor could not be ruled out. Cytomegalovirus status was reported to be diagnosed by the classifier with high specificity and sensitivity in both the original and validation cohorts. Several of the top co-occurrence clusters appeared to be linked to parvovirus B19, influenza, CMV and Epstein-Barr virus, according to a later analysis. The 87-base-pair reads could not distinguish some IMGT-functional V segments, including TRBV6-2 and TRBV6-3, so those segments were excluded. In an earlier analysis of some 550 of the donors, most TCR beta V segments were observed in productive rearrangements about 87% or about 30% of the time, broadly matching IMGT annotations. A further reported finding was that TCR beta sequences accurately predicted the HLA-A and HLA-B alleles for most subjects in the first cohort. It was suggested by the authors that the approach could potentially be generalized to other disease states and immunological phenotypes.

Trimming takes 4 bases from V and 2 bases from J, and the germline ends sit 12 bases apart. CDR1 SGHDT and CDR2 YYEEEE are derived from the germline V gene. The CDR3 covers 14 residues, taking in both the cysteine and the phenylalanine. Just the 42-base CDR3 DNA is kept, in frame starting at base 1. Concerning this clone itself: No antigen is known for it. No clone much larger than this one lies a single base away; base qualities are absent.

Library method: the immunoSEQ multiplex PCR assay. The multiplex PCR relied on a mix of 60 forward primers for TCR Vbeta segments and 13 reverse primers for TCR Jbeta segments. The CDR3 region of rearranged TCR beta genes was amplified from genomic DNA by a multiplex PCR assay. The Illumina HiSeq System was used to sequence the amplified TCR beta libraries as 87-base-pair reads. The published analysis was carried out like this. A later analysis counted around 72 million unique TCR beta chains across the 600 to 850 repertoires, and about 10 million of these chains were shared by at least two donors. Raw reads were error-corrected and collapsed into unique sequences by a nearest-neighbor algorithm in which closely related sequences were merged to remove PCR and sequencing errors. Alignment of CDR3 sequences to IMGT reference sequences was used to assign V, D and J gene segments. For a sequence to be retained, a match of at least six nucleotides was required to both a V gene segment and a J gene segment. A rearrangement was called productive if the CDR3 had no stop codons and remained in frame with V and J, and every other rearrangement was called non-productive. Following IMGT convention, CDR3 was defined as the stretch from the second conserved V-encoded cysteine up to the conserved J-encoded phenylalanine. The earlier analysis of 550 to 650 of the donors excluded any sequence lacking an unambiguous match to a single V gene segment. In an earlier analysis of about 590 of the donors, a V segment was called functional when productive rearrangements were above 56.7%, and segregating when the standard deviation between donors exceeded 5%. A statistical classification framework was built for diagnosing cytomegalovirus status from the catalog of TCR beta chain sequences. In a later analysis, V and J genes were assigned by comparing TCR nucleotide sequences against IMGT/GENE-DB human TR gene sequences. Using the TCRdist pipeline, a later analysis assigned CDR3 sequences along with most-parsimonious VDJ recombination scenarios. In a later analysis, each TCR beta chain was defined by its CDR3 amino acid sequence together with its V-gene family, and reads without a unique V-gene family were excluded. To address suspected cross-contamination and a sequencing artifact, a later analysis removed a few hundred highly shared, low-generation-probability nucleotide sequences. In a later analysis, a clonal expansion index for each public chain was calculated from normalized within-repertoire ranks of inferred template counts. Generation probabilities in a later analysis came from a VDJ recombination model fitted to out-of-frame rearrangements, and those results were checked against IGoR. A later analysis scored TCR-TCR, TCR-HLA and TCR-CMV co-occurrence with hypergeometric tests, applying a repertoire-size bias correction to TCR pairs. A later analysis estimated false discovery rates by permuting HLA or CMV assignments 20 times. A later analysis grouped co-occurring TCRs with DBSCAN, adding TCRdist sequence similarity when clustering within HLA-allele-positive subsets. Repertoires with fewer than 30,000 or more than 120,000 public chains, plus five repertoires with anomalous nucleotide sharing, were excluded from co-occurrence clustering. Here the immuneACCESS table is served through TCRdb, limited to in-frame sequences with V and J called. Missing clones are a known gap in these copies; in checked studies unresolved V genes cover under half, and the rest lacks a known reason. D and trimming were read from the DNA, whereas the V and J calls and clone size are those reported in that table. The sample table shows under 95,000 clones, and 7.6% are seen once. Clones ranked in the top ten supply approximately 2.5% of the sample.

The cohort was made up of several hundred healthy bone marrow donors. Cohort members were all nominally healthy when sampled, although unrecorded immune exposures were likely present. The donor tested CMV seronegative and was one of the 352 seronegative cohort members. A peripheral blood sample was collected from each donor, and TCR beta sequencing was performed on peripheral blood mononuclear cells. The Qiagen DNeasy Blood Extraction Kit was used to extract genomic DNA from the blood cell samples. The sequence links TRBV5-6 to TRBJ1-2, with no confident D gene call. The sequence derives from a man aged 45-65 years in good health and CMV-seronegative. Specimen: PBMCs. The CDR3 loop reads CASSLPSLNYGYTF. The DNA reads TGTGCCAGCAGCCTCCCGAGCCTCAACTATGGCTACACCTTC.